This T cell receptor beta chain was sequenced during a study of CD8 T cells in ankylosing spondylitis. From the 5' RACE reads, TCRdb called clonotypes with MiXCR, one entry per CDR3 protein. The table shows a few hundred thousand distinct CDR3 sequences, with approximately 8.2% occurring only once. Germline-derived CDR1 and CDR2 are DFQATT and SNEGSKA (reference sequence). The CDR3 loop spans 16 amino acids. With 5 bases clipped from V and 4 bases from J, the junction kept 8 bases outside the gene matches. Whole-study findings and limits: Disease-linked clones were reportedly significantly enriched in matched ankylosing spondylitis synovial fluid. For ankylosing spondylitis blood, a TCR beta motif of seven to nine highly homologous variants appeared characteristic. Disease-linked clones bore a CD8+ phenotype, appearing relatively rarely in peripheral blood. Both synovial fluid and blood in reactive arthritis had previously been reported to carry some motif variants.

The table lists this clonotype with a few counts. Its antigen is still unknown. The origin of this receptor is a male donor with ankylosing spondylitis. The rearrangement uses TRBV20-1 and TRBJ2-1; 13 nucleotides agree with TRBD2. Material for sequencing was blood, either unsorted or a sorted T cell fraction (not recorded which). Here the CDR3 DNA reads TGCAGTGCTCCCGGACTAGCGGGAGCTGGGTACAATGAGCAGTTCTTC. Protein product: CSAPGLAGAGYNEQFF.